Detailed here is one T cell receptor (beta chain). Its cognate antigen is unknown. The repertoire was sequenced with immunoSEQ multiplex PCR; TCRdb's copy has only in-frame clones and lacks some. The sample yields 13,000 to 15,000 clones, 76% seen once. The V segment lost 5 bases and the J segment 6 bases; nucleotides outside the gene matches: 5. Germline assignment: CDR1 MNHEY and CDR2 SVGAGI. The CDR3 is 14 amino acids. The record originates from a study of T cells after posttransplantation cyclophosphamide. Study results and caveats: After PTCy, TRB diversity resembled that of CNI/methotrexate controls.

Sequenced input: memory CD4+ T cells sorted from PBMCs. This chain connects TRBV6-5 to TRBJ2-2; 8 bases fit TRBD1. The clonotype originates from a man in his fifties or sixties. CDR3 in DNA: TGTGCCAGCAGTCAAGGACAGGGAGCCGGGGAGCTGTTTTTT. This translates into CASSQGQGAGELFF.